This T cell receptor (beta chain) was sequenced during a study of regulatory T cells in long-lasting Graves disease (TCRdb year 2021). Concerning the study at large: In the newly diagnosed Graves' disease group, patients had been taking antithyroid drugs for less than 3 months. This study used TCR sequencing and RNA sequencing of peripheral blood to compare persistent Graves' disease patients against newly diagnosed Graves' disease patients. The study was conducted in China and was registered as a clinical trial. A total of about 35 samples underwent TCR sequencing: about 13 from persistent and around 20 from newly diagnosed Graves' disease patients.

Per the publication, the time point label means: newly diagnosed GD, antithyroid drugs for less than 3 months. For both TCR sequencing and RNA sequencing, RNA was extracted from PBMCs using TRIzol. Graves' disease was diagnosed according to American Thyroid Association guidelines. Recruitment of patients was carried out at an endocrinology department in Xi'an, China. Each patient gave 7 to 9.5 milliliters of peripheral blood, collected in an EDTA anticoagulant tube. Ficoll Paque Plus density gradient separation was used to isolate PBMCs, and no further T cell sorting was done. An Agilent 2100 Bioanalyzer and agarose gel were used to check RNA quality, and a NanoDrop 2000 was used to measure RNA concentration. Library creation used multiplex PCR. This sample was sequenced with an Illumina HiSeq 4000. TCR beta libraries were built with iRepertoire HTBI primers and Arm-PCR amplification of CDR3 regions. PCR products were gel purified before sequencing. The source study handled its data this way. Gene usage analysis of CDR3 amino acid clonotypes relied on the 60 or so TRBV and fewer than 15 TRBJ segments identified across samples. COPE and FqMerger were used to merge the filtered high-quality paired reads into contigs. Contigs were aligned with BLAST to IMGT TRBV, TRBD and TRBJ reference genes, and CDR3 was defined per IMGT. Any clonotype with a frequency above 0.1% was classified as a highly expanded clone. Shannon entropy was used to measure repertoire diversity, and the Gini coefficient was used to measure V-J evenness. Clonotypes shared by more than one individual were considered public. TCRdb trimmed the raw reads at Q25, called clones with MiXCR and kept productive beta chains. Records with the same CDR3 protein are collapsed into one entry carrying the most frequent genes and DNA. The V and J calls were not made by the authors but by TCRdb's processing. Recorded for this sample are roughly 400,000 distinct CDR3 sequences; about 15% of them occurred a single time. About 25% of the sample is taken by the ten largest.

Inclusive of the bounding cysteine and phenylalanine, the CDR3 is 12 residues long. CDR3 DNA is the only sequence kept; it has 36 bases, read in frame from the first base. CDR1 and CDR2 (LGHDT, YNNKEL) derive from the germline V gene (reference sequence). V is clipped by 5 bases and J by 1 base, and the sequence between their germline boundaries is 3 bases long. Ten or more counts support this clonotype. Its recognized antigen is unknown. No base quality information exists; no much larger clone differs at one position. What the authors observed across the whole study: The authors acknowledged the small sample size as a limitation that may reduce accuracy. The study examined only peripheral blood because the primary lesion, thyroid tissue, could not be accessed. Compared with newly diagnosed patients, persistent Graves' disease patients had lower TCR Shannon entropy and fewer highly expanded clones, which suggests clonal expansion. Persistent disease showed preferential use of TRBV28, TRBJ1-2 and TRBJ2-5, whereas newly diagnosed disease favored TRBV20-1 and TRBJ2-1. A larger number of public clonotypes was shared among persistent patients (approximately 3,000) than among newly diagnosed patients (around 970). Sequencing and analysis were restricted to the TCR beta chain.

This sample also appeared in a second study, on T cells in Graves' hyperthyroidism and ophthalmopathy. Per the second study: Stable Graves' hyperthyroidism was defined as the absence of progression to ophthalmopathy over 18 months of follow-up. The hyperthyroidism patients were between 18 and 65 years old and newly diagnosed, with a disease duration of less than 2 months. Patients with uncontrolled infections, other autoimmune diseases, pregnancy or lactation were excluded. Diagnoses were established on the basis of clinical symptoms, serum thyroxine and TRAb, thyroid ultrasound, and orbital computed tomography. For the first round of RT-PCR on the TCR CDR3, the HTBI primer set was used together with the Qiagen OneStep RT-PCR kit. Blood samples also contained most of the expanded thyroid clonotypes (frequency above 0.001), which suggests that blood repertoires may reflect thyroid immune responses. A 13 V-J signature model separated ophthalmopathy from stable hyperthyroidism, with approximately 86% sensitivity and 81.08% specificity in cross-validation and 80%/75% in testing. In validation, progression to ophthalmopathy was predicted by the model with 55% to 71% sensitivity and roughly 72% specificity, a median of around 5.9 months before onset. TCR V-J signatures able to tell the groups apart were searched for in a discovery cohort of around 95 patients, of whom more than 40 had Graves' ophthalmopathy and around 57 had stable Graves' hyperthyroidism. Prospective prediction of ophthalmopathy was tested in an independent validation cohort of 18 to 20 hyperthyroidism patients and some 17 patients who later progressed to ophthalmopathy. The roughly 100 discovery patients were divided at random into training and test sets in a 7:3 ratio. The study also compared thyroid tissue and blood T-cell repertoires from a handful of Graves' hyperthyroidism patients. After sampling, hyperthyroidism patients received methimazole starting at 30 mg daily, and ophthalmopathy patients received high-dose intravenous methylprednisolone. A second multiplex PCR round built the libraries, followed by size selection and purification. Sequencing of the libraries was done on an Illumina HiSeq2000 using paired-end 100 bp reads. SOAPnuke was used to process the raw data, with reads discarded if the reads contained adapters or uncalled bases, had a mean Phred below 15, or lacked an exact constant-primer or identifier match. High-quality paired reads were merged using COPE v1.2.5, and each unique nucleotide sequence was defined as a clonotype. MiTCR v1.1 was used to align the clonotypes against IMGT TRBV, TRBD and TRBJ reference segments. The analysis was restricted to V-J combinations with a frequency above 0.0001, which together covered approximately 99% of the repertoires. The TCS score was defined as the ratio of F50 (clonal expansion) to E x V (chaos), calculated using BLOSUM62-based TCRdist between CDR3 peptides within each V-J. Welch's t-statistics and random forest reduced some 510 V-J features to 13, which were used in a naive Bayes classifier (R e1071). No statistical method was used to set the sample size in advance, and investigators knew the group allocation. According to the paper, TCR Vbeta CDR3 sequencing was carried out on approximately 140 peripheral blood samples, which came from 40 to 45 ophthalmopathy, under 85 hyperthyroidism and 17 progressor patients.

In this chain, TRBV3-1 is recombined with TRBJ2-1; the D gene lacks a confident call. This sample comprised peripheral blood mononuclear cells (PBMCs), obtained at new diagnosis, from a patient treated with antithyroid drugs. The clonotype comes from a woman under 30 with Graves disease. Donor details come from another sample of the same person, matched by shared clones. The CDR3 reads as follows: CASSGSYNEQFF. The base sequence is TGTGCCAGCAGCGGATCCTACAATGAGCAGTTCTTC.